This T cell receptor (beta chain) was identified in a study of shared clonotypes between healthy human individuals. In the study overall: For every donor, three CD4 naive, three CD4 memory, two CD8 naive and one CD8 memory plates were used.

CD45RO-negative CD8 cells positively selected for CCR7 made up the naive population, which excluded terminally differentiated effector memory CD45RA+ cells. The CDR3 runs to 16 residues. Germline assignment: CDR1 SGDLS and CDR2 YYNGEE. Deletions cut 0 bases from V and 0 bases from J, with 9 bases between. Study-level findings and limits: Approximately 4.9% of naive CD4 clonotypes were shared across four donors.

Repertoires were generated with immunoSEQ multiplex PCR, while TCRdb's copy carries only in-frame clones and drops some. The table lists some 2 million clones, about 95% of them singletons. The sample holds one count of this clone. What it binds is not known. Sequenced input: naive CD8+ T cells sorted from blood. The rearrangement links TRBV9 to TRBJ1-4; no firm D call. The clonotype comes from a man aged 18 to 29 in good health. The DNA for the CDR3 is TGTGCCAGCAGCGTAGCTGCGGGTGCAACTAATGAAAAACTGTTTTTT. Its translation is CASSVAAGATNEKLFF.